The clone carrying this TCR beta chain has just a few counts. The antigen remains unidentified. Original analysis: Per sample, the median was 95,638 TCRs, with values from about 24,000 to 680,000. TCRdb reanalysed the RACE reads using MiXCR and keeps one entry per CDR3 protein. The V and J calls and clone size come from TCRdb's table, not from the authors' own analysis. This table holds 95,000 or so distinct CDR3 sequences, roughly 10% found once. The source of the sample is a study of human T cells and chemical hapten exposure. The wider study: Patients, mostly women, had alopecia areata, alopecia totalis or alopecia universalis.

Time point specified: patch test 2, 6 weeks after DPC sensitization. Treatment described: therapeutic diphenylcyclopropenone sensitization with weekly scalp DPC. Blood draws came before every patch-test application. V lost 4 bases to trimming and J lost 4 bases, with 20 bases between them. This CDR3 comprises 17 residues. The germline V gene has CDR1 SGHNT and CDR2 YYREEE (reference sequence). Study findings and constraints: No change in TCRs above 1 in 1000 frequency was produced by DPC sensitization.

V is TRBV5-4 and J is TRBJ2-2, with D tentatively TRBD1 or TRBD2 (5 bases each). The input for sequencing was whole blood, taken in connection with sensitization to the hapten diphenylcyclopropenone (DPC). This receptor was obtained from a woman in her forties with alopecia areata. Some clones in this sample may be carry-over from other donors' samples. CDR3 DNA: TGTGCCAGCAGCCCGGGGCGAGTCCCACTCGGCACCGGGGAGCTGTTTTTT. Translated, it gives CASSPGRVPLGTGELFF.